This is a list of T cell receptor beta chains from one sample in a study of blood T cells in healthy people across ages. TCRdb itself ran the 5' RACE reads through MiXCR, one entry per CDR3 protein. In the table there are more than 450,000 distinct CDR3 sequences, about 29% of which are singletons. The data also belong to a second study, concerning T cells of mothers and their children.

Specimen: blood. The receptors here all came from a boy between 2 and 10 years old in good health. Both conserved end residues are part of each CDR3. D genes are given only for firm matches. Size values are once, few and many counts, or a class for expanded clones, and some rows have none.

TRBD1	TRBV18	TRBJ1-2	.	CASSPGTGAFFAGYTF	TGTGCCAGCTCACCAGGGACAGGGGCTTTTTTTGCTGGCTACACCTTC
TRBD1	TRBV10-3	TRBJ1-2	few	CAISESNRGNGYTF	TGTGCCATCAGTGAGTCCAACAGGGGCAATGGCTACACCTTC
.	TRBV25-1	TRBJ2-2	.	CASSEFPDTGELFF	TGTGCCAGCAGTGAATTCCCCGACACCGGGGAGCTGTTTTTT
.	TRBV12-5	TRBJ2-4	.	CASGLVLEGRVKNIQYF	TGTGCTAGTGGTTTGGTTTTGGAGGGAAGAGTCAAAAACATTCAGTACTTC
TRBD2	TRBV7-2	TRBJ2-1	.	CASSLGGLAGGYYNEQFF	TGTGCCAGCAGCTTAGGGGGACTAGCGGGGGGATATTACAATGAGCAGTTCTTC
TRBD1	TRBV10-3	TRBJ2-7	.	CAISLDRGYSYEQYF	TGTGCCATCAGCCTTGACAGGGGGTACTCCTACGAGCAGTACTTC
.	TRBV10-3	TRBJ2-7	.	CAISGGYYEQYF	TGTGCCATCAGTGGGGGCTACTACGAGCAGTACTTC
.	TRBV5-1	TRBJ1-1	few	CASSLEARRGSEAFF	TGCGCCAGCAGCTTGGAGGCTCGGCGTGGGTCAGAAGCTTTCTTT
.	TRBV3-1	TRBJ2-6	many	CASSRLGSSGANVLTF	TGTGCCAGCAGCCGGCTAGGGAGCTCTGGGGCCAACGTCCTGACTTTC
.	TRBV9	TRBJ1-5	few	CASSPDLGNQPQHF	TGTGCCAGCAGCCCCGACCTGGGCAATCAGCCCCAGCATTTT
.	TRBV20-1	TRBJ2-5	.	CSARAEGYSTQYF	TGCAGTGCTAGAGCTGAAGGCTACTCGACCCAGTACTTC
.	TRBV20-1	TRBJ1-2	few	CSARGLTFANYGYTF	TGCAGTGCTAGAGGGCTGACATTCGCTAACTATGGCTACACCTTC
.	TRBV10-2	TRBJ2-5	.	CASSESKGRETQYF	TGCGCCAGCAGTGAGTCGAAGGGTCGAGAGACCCAGTACTTC
.	TRBV20-1	TRBJ1-1	.	CSAGRGNTEAFF	TGCAGTGCTGGCAGGGGGAACACTGAAGCTTTCTTT
TRBD1	TRBV10-3	TRBJ2-3	.	CAITRDRVGDTQYF	TGTGCCATCACCCGGGACAGGGTTGGAGATACGCAGTATTTT
.	TRBV30	TRBJ2-1	.	CAWTMYSANNEQFF	TGTGCCTGGACCATGTATTCAGCCAACAATGAGCAGTTCTTC
TRBD2	TRBV10-2	TRBJ2-5	.	CASQLAGGPGETQYF	TGCGCCAGTCAACTAGCGGGGGGGCCAGGAGAGACCCAGTACTTC
TRBD1	TRBV5-1	TRBJ1-1	.	CASSLVVTGPNTEAFF	TGCGCCAGCAGCTTGGTTGTGACAGGGCCCAACACTGAAGCTTTCTTT
.	TRBV7-7	TRBJ2-1	few	CASSLDPGGDEQFF	TGTGCCAGCAGCTTAGACCCAGGCGGGGATGAGCAGTTCTTC
.	TRBV20-1	TRBJ2-1	few	CSASTQLGEQFF	TGCAGTGCTAGTACACAGCTCGGGGAGCAGTTCTTC
TRBD1	TRBV29-1	TRBJ1-1	many	CSVAGTENTEAFF	TGCAGCGTGGCCGGGACAGAGAACACTGAAGCTTTCTTT
TRBD2	TRBV9	TRBJ2-5	.	CASSDERPGLAGQSQETRYF	TGTGCCAGCAGCGACGAAAGGCCGGGACTAGCGGGACAATCCCAAGAGACCCGGTACTTC
.	TRBV12-3/TRBV12-4	TRBJ1-2	.	CASREAAYGYTF	TGTGCCAGCAGGGAGGCCGCCTATGGCTACACCTTC